Listed here are 29 T cell receptor beta chains from one sample, sequenced in a study of OX40 agonist ivuxolimab in advanced cancers. Clones were read by immunoSEQ multiplex PCR, and TCRdb kept only the in-frame ones, dropping some. The sample lists under 85,000 clones; around 90% were seen once. Here the sequenced sample was CD4+ or CD8+ T cells sorted from blood, taken in a trial of the OX40 agonist ivuxolimab. The receptors derive from an adult with an advanced solid tumor such as melanoma, head and neck, liver or kidney cancer.

The chain combines TRBV28 with TRBJ1-2; TRBD1 agrees at 10 bases. Germline V gives CDR1 MDHEN, CDR2 SYDVKM. The CDR3 sequence is 15 residues long. Losses at the gene ends were 5 bases for V and 7 bases for J; bases not matched to a gene: 10. CDR3 amino acids: CASSPRDRGRSGYTF. The CDR3 region has the DNA TGTGCCAGCAGTCCGCGGGACAGGGGTCGTAGTGGCTACACCTTC.

J is TRBJ2-6 and V is TRBV5-1, with D perhaps matching TRBD1 or TRBD2 (5 bases each). Germline CDR1 and CDR2: SGHRS and YFSETQ. The CDR3 length is 16 residues. Trimming took 0 bases from V and 2 from J, leaving 9 bases between them. The CDR3 region has the DNA TGCGCCAGCAGCTTGGGGGGGAGTGCTGGGGCCAACGTCCTGACTTTC. Protein product: CASSLGGSAGANVLTF.

This chain uses TRBV5-6 with TRBJ2-7; D might be TRBD2 (6 bases). The CDR3 is 15 residues long. The V gene's germline CDR1 is SGHDT and CDR2 YYEEEE. V was shortened by 4 bases and J by 0 bases, with 14 bases between the two germline ends. The DNA of the CDR3 is TGTGCCAGCAGCACGCTAGCGCCAGGCTCCTACGAGCAGTACGTC. Translating gives CASSTLAPGSYEQYV.

The rearrangement joins TRBV9 to TRBJ2-7, with 9 bases matching TRBD2. The ends lost 2 bases at V and 3 bases at J; junction bases unmatched: 6. This CDR3 comprises 15 residues. The V gene's germline CDR1 is SGDLS and CDR2 YYNGEE. The DNA for the CDR3 is TGTGCCAGCAGCGTCATAGCGGGGGAGAACTACGAGCAGTACTTC. Amino acid sequence: CASSVIAGENYEQYF.

The CDR3 DNA sequence: TGTGCCAGCAGCCCACCGGGACAGAGCTATGGCTACACCTTC. The encoded protein is CASSPPGQSYGYTF. The V and J genes are TRBV7-2 and TRBJ1-2, with TRBD1 identical over 7 bases. This CDR3 is built from 14 residues. Germline V lookup: CDR1 SGHTA, CDR2 FQGNSA. Trimming cost V 5 bases and J 4 bases; bases outside gene matches: 7.

The gene calls are TRBV11-2 and TRBJ1-1, with a weak D call TRBD1 (5 bases). The V end lost 1 base, the J end lost 1 base, and 13 bases lay between the germline ends. From germline, CDR1 is SGHAT and CDR2 FQNNGV. CDR3 length: 16 residues. CDR3 in amino acids: CASSLGGRVGNTEAFF. The CDR3 DNA follows: TGTGCCAGCAGCTTAGGTGGCAGGGTAGGGAACACTGAAGCTTTCTTT.

This clone was picked up one time. The rearrangement uses TRBV5-1 and TRBJ2-5; unclear D gene. The CDR3 runs to 13 residues. Looked up from germline, CDR1 is SGHRS and CDR2 is YFSETQ. Trimming shortened V by 5 bases and J by 0 bases, and 8 bases separated the two germline ends. The CDR3 region is CASSPSHQETQYF. The CDR3 DNA sequence: TGCGCCAGCAGTCCCAGCCACCAAGAGACCCAGTACTTC.

The chain employs TRBV19 and TRBJ1-5, with 7 bases matching TRBD1. Germline V lookup: CDR1 LNHDA, CDR2 SQIVND (reference sequence). V lost 5 bases to trimming and J lost 5 bases; unmatched junction nucleotides: 6. This CDR3 has 14 residues. CDR3 in DNA: TGTGCCAGTAGTTTCTGGACAGGAGATCAGCCCCAGCATTTT. Residues: CASSFWTGDQPQHF.

The gene calls are TRBV10-3 and TRBJ2-1; 7 nucleotides match TRBD2. J was trimmed by 9 bases and V by 3 bases; bases with no gene match: 14. Per germline, CDR1 ENHRY and CDR2 SYGVKD. CDR3 size: 16 residues. CDR3 residues: CAISDSTGGPQGEQFF. The CDR3 DNA sequence: TGTGCCATCAGTGACTCGACGGGGGGACCGCAGGGTGAGCAGTTCTTC.

The rearrangement links TRBV19 to TRBJ1-4; D is unclear. Germline CDR1 is LNHDA and CDR2 is SQIVND (reference sequence). The CDR3 has 17 amino acids. V was cut by 3 bases and J by 0 bases, with 14 bases left in between. CDR3 coding DNA: TGTGCCAGTAGTATGTCAGGAATTGCTGCAACTAATGAAAAACTGTTTTTT. Protein sequence: CASSMSGIAATNEKLFF.

The chain has TRBV5-1 and TRBJ2-7; D is undetermined. There are 14 residues in the CDR3. The V end lost 2 bases, the J end lost 0 bases, and 9 bases lay between the germline ends. Germline CDR1 and CDR2: SGHRS and YFSETQ. This CDR3 reads CASSFGPSSYEQYF. The CDR3, as DNA: TGCGCCAGCAGCTTCGGACCAAGCTCCTACGAGCAGTACTTC.

This clone was picked up one time. This chain joins TRBV7-2 and TRBJ2-2; D possibly corresponds to TRBD2 (7 bases). V gave up 3 bases and J gave up 6 bases, with 14 bases separating them. Germline CDR1 is SGHTA and CDR2 is FQGNSA. CDR3 length: 15 amino acids. CDR3 region: CASSFGGGEAGELFF. CDR3 nucleotides: TGTGCCAGCAGCTTTGGGGGGGGCGAGGCCGGGGAGCTGTTTTTT.

This chain uses TRBV4-1 with TRBJ1-2, with TRBD1 identical over 11 bases. J was trimmed by 5 bases and V by 4 bases; bases with no gene match: 6. Germline values: CDR1 MGHRA, CDR2 YSYEKL. The CDR3 runs to 15 residues. The chain's CDR3 is CASSPGQGAGYGYTF. DNA of the CDR3: TGCGCCAGCAGCCCCGGACAGGGGGCGGGATATGGCTACACCTTC.

The rearrangement joins TRBV4-3 to TRBJ2-2; 11 nucleotides align to TRBD2. Germline V gene lookup returns CDR1 LGHNA and CDR2 YSLEER. The junction had 9 bases not matched to a gene; V was cut back by 1 base and J by 5 bases. The CDR3 has 18 amino acids. This CDR3 reads CASSQAATSGGKTGELFF. CDR3 DNA sequence: TGCGCCAGCAGCCAAGCCGCCACTAGCGGGGGAAAAACCGGGGAGCTGTTTTTT.

This clone has more than one count but fewer than ten. This sequence joins TRBV5-1 and TRBJ2-2; TRBD1 or TRBD2 may be the D gene (5 bases each). The V gene's germline CDR1 is SGHRS and CDR2 YFSETQ. The CDR3 covers 16 residues. Trimming pared 1 base from V and 5 bases from J, leaving 15 bases between. The CDR3: CASSLQGEPGTGELFF. The CDR3 nucleotides read TGCGCCAGCAGCTTGCAAGGGGAGCCGGGAACCGGGGAGCTGTTTTTT.

The gene calls are TRBV29-1 and TRBJ1-2; TRBD1 matches 8 bases. Germline V gene lookup returns CDR1 SQVTM and CDR2 ANQGSEA. Trimming removed 6 bases from V and 3 bases from J; junction bases left unmatched: 9. There are 14 residues in the CDR3. The CDR3 bases are TGCAGCGTAGACCGGACAGGGTGGGACTATGGCTACACCTTC. This translates into CSVDRTGWDYGYTF.

The genes are TRBV28 and TRBJ2-7; D may be TRBD2 (7 bases). Germline-derived CDR1 and CDR2 are MDHEN and SYDVKM. Trimming shortened V by 2 bases and J by 3 bases, and 26 bases separated the two germline ends. The CDR3 length is 19 residues. CDR3 region: CASSLRTAGAQSPDYEQYV. DNA for the CDR3: TGTGCCAGCAGTTTACGAACGGCGGGGGCCCAATCCCCGGACTACGAGCAGTACGTC.

This clone was detected a few times. V is TRBV27 and J is TRBJ2-3; D not certain. The V gene lost 3 bases and the J gene lost 0 bases, with 10 bases spanning the gap. The V gene's germline CDR1 is MNHEY and CDR2 SMNVEV (reference sequence). The CDR3 has 15 amino acids. The CDR3 DNA sequence: TGTGCCAGCAGTTTCTGGAGAACTAGCACAGATACGCAGTATTTT. Encoded protein: CASSFWRTSTDTQYF.

J is TRBJ2-7 and V is TRBV23-1, with 12 bases matching TRBD1. TRBV23-1 is placed among ORFs of uncertain function. The V and J ends lost 2 bases and 6 bases, in that order; junction bases with no gene match: 2. This CDR3 region has 14 residues. The CDR3 loop reads CASSQGTGGSEQYV. As DNA, the CDR3 is TGCGCCAGCAGTCAAGGGACAGGGGGCAGCGAGCAGTACGTC.

The chain is built from TRBV9 and TRBJ2-2, with 7 positions matching TRBD1. V gave up 3 bases and J gave up 3 bases; unmatched junction bases: 8. Germline V gene lookup returns CDR1 SGDLS and CDR2 YYNGEE. The CDR3 has 16 amino acids. The CDR3 reads CASSADGQEDTGELFF. CDR3 sequence (DNA): TGTGCCAGCAGCGCCGATGGACAGGAAGACACCGGGGAGCTGTTTTTT.

The chain combines TRBV6-4 with TRBJ2-7; tentatively, D is TRBD1 or TRBD2 (5 bases each). This CDR3 is built from 18 residues. The V gene's germline CDR1 is MRHNA and CDR2 SNTAGT. Trimming removed 3 bases from V and 4 bases from J, with 25 bases in between. CDR3 in amino acids: CASSDPGTRSRGVYEQYV. CDR3 in DNA: TGTGCCAGCAGTGATCCCGGGACGCGATCTCGAGGGGTTTACGAGCAGTACGTC.

This chain uses TRBV7-2 with TRBJ2-5, with TRBD2 identical over 13 bases. Looked up from germline, CDR1 is SGHTA and CDR2 is FQGNSA. The V and J ends lost 5 bases and 5 bases, in that order; junction bases with no gene match: 5. The CDR3 has 15 residues. In DNA, the CDR3 is TGTGCCAGCAGCGGACTAGCGGGGGCCTGGGAGACCCAGTACTTC. It specifies CASSGLAGAWETQYF.

The chain links TRBV5-1 to TRBJ2-3; D is unclear. The CDR3 consists of 12 residues. V shed 0 bases and J shed 7 bases, with 6 bases lying between them. CDR1 is SGHRS, CDR2 YFSETQ, per germline. The CDR3 bases are TGCGCCAGCAGCTTGGAGACGAATACGCAGTATTTT. Translating it yields CASSLETNTQYF.

The rearrangement joins TRBV4-1 to TRBJ1-2; 7 bases align to TRBD1. Germline CDR1 and CDR2: MGHRA and YSYEKL. There are 16 residues in the CDR3. Trimming cost V 2 bases and J 2 bases; bases outside gene matches: 8. The CDR3 loop reads CASSQFPRTGNYGYTF. The CDR3 region has the DNA TGCGCCAGCAGCCAATTTCCGAGGACAGGCAACTATGGCTACACCTTC.

The chain carries TRBV10-1 and TRBJ1-4; TRBD1 might be the D (6 bases). The CDR3 totals 14 residues. The V gene lost 3 bases and the J gene lost 5 bases, with 10 bases spanning the gap. CDR1 is WNHNN and CDR2 is SYGVQD in the germline V gene (reference sequence). CDR3 DNA: TGCGCCAGCAGTGATGACAGGATGAATGAAAAACTGTTTTTT. This codes for CASSDDRMNEKLFF.

V and J are TRBV7-8 and TRBJ1-3; the match to TRBD1 covers 12 bases. The CDR3 is made up of 18 amino acids. J lost 7 bases, V lost 1 base, and 11 bases had no gene match. The germline gives CDR1 SGHVS, CDR2 FQNEAQ. CDR3 amino acids: CASSLVISRDRGQNTIYF. In nucleotides, the CDR3 is TGTGCCAGCAGCTTAGTTATTTCCCGGGACAGGGGGCAGAACACCATATATTTT.

The V and J genes are TRBV25-1 and TRBJ1-4; D perhaps matches TRBD1 (5 bases). The CDR3 contains 14 residues. Looked up from germline, CDR1 is MGHDK and CDR2 is SYGVNS. Trimming took off 5 bases at V and 8 bases at J, with 15 bases between the two ends. This CDR3 is CASSSGSQGEKLFF. The DNA for the CDR3 is TGTGCCAGCAGTTCCGGGTCCCAGGGAGAAAAACTGTTTTTT. Full variable domain (outside the CDR3, taken from reference TRBV25-1 and TRBJ1-4): EADIYQTPRYLVIGTGKKITLECSQTMGHDKMYWYQQDPGMELHLIHYSYGVNSTEKGDLSSESTVSRIRTEHFPLTLESARPSHTSQYLCASSSGSQGEKLFFGSGTQLSVL.

The rearrangement uses TRBV9 and TRBJ1-2; 7 positions match TRBD1. The CDR3 length is 13 residues. The V and J ends lost 6 bases and 4 bases, in that order; junction bases with no gene match: 6. Germline CDR1 reads SGDLS; CDR2 reads YYNGEE. The CDR3 is CASTRGATYGYTF. Written as DNA, the CDR3 is TGTGCCAGCACCAGGGGGGCGACCTATGGCTACACCTTC.

The rearrangement uses TRBV5-1 and TRBJ1-4; no definite D call. V was clipped by 3 bases and J by 7 bases, with 22 bases between them. Germline V lookup: CDR1 SGHRS, CDR2 YFSETQ. This CDR3 has 17 amino acids. DNA for the CDR3: TGCGCCAGCAGCTCCTCCACGCATTCCCGTGGAGGTGAAAAACTGTTTTTT. Amino acids: CASSSSTHSRGGEKLFF.